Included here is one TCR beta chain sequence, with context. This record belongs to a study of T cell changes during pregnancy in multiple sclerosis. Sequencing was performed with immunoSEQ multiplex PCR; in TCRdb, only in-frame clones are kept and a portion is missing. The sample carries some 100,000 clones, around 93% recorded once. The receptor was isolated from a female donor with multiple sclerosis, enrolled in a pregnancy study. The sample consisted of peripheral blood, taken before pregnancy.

This CDR3 is CVSNPGGADYGYTF. As DNA, the CDR3 is TGTGTCTCAAATCCGGGGGGCGCTGACTATGGCTACACCTTC. This chain uses TRBV6-5 with TRBJ1-2, with TRBD1 as a possible D gene (6 bases). This CDR3 spans 14 amino acids. Germline CDR1 and CDR2: MNHEY and SVGAGI.